Included here is one T cell receptor beta chain sequence, with context. The antigen is not known. The PCR used 60 Vbeta and 13 Jbeta primers. Using immunoSEQ multiplex PCR, the repertoire was profiled, and TCRdb retains in-frame clones only, with some absent. This sample has over 100,000 clones; 55% to 75% occur once, and the top ten carry roughly 5.5%. The entry originates in a study of cytomegalovirus exposure and HLA in healthy donors. Study observations and caveats: Altogether, some 170 TCR beta chains were recorded as cytomegalovirus-associated. Per a prior analysis, the majority of TCR beta V segments were productive roughly 87% or roughly 30% of the time. HLA allele associations emerged for about 16,000 TCR beta sequences in a later analysis, at 0.05 false discovery rate.

Sequencing input: PBMCs. The TCR comes from a woman in her sixties or seventies in good health and CMV-seropositive.

CDR3 sequence: CASRGMGNQPQHF. Here the CDR3 DNA reads TGTGCCTCCCGGGGGATGGGGAATCAGCCCCAGCATTTT. The chain links TRBV2 to TRBJ1-5, with D tentatively TRBD1 (5 bases). CDR3 length equals 13 residues. Trimming took off 11 bases at V and 4 bases at J, with 15 bases between the two ends. Germline V gene data show CDR1 as SNHLY and CDR2 as FYNNEI.